These 12 T cell receptor beta chains came from one sample sequenced in a study of T cell responses to AZD1222 COVID-19 vaccine. Only in-frame clones appear in the TCRdb table, and some are missing; sequencing was by immunoSEQ multiplex PCR. This table holds some 71,000 clones, 89% found once. The sequencing here drew on peripheral blood, taken 28 days after the second AZD1222 dose. The receptors stem from an adult who received the AZD1222 COVID-19 vaccine.

The chain couples TRBV19 to TRBJ1-5; no clear D gene. The V end lost 5 bases, the J end lost 5 bases, and 7 bases lay between the germline ends. There are 12 residues in the CDR3. From germline, CDR1 is LNHDA and CDR2 SQIVND (reference sequence). Here the CDR3 reads CASSLLDQPQHF. CDR3 nucleotide sequence: TGTGCCAGTAGTCTACTCGATCAGCCCCAGCATTTT.

V gene TRBV27 combines with J gene TRBJ2-7, with a weak D call TRBD2 (6 bases). Germline lookup yields CDR1 MNHEY and CDR2 SMNVEV (reference sequence). Trimming pared 0 bases from V and 0 bases from J, leaving 12 bases between. The CDR3 extends over 16 amino acids. CDR3 nucleotide sequence: TGTGCCAGCAGTTTATCGGGGGACTTCCTCTCCTACGAGCAGTACTTC. Its protein is CASSLSGDFLSYEQYF.

This chain connects TRBV3-1 (or the pseudogene TRBV3-2) to TRBJ2-7, with D perhaps given as TRBD1 or TRBD2 (6 bases each). V was cut by 6 bases and J by 6 bases, with 12 bases left in between. Germline V gives CDR1 LGHDT, CDR2 YNNKEL (reference sequence). This CDR3 region has 12 residues. Written as DNA, the CDR3 is TGTGCCAGCAGGGGGGCGGGGAGCGAGCAGTACTTC. Translating gives CASRGAGSEQYF.

This clone occurred once. The J gene is TRBJ1-2, the V gene TRBV6-1, with D tentatively TRBD1 (5 bases). Germline loops: CDR1 MNHNS, CDR2 SASEGT. CDR3 length: 14 residues. The V end was cut by 1 base, the J end by 4 bases, with 10 bases between. CDR3 sequence: CASSEVGDPYGYTF. CDR3 nucleotide sequence: TGTGCCAGCAGTGAAGTGGGGGACCCCTATGGCTACACCTTC.

J is TRBJ1-5 and V is TRBV27, with D perhaps matching TRBD1 (5 bases). Germline V gene lookup returns CDR1 MNHEY and CDR2 SMNVEV (reference sequence). CDR3 length equals 16 residues. V gave up 2 bases and J gave up 3 bases, with 14 bases separating them. The CDR3: CASSLGGERANQPQHF. The CDR3 DNA sequence: TGTGCCAGCAGTTTAGGGGGGGAGAGGGCCAATCAGCCCCAGCATTTT.

This chain uses TRBV29-1 with TRBJ2-5; D call uncertain. V was shortened by 7 bases and J by 5 bases, with 8 bases between the two germline ends. CDR1 SQVTM and CDR2 ANQGSEA come from the germline V gene. The CDR3 totals 10 residues. The CDR3 loop reads CSGGGETQYF. The DNA of the CDR3 is TGCAGCGGGGGTGGGGAGACCCAGTACTTC.

The chain uses TRBV28 and TRBJ1-5; 7 bases line up with TRBD1. With V trimmed by 7 bases and J by 1 base, 7 bases remained unmatched. The CDR3 consists of 15 residues. Germline CDR1 MDHEN, CDR2 SYDVKM. CDR3 amino acids: CASKELDRSNQPQHF. For the CDR3, the DNA is TGTGCCAGCAAAGAGTTGGACAGGAGCAATCAGCCCCAGCATTTT.

This chain links TRBV4-1 with TRBJ1-1; no clear D. This CDR3 is built from 15 residues. The germline gives CDR1 MGHRA, CDR2 YSYEKL. With 0 bases removed from V and 5 bases from J, the gap between germline ends came to 13 bases. CDR3 bases: TGCGCCAGCAGCCAAGAAACCTTCGGTGGGACTGAAGCTTTCTTT. Translation: CASSQETFGGTEAFF.

V is TRBV5-5 and J is TRBJ1-5; D is possibly TRBD1 (6 bases). The germline V gene has CDR1 SGHKS and CDR2 YYEKEE (reference sequence). The CDR3 is made up of 15 amino acids. V lost 5 bases and J 3 bases, leaving 15 bases between the germline ends. CDR3 amino acids: CASRSGTLDNQPQHF. CDR3 DNA: TGTGCCAGCAGGTCCGGGACACTTGACAATCAGCCCCAGCATTTT.

The chain uses TRBV30 and TRBJ2-2, with a weak D call TRBD2 (6 bases). Trimming removed 4 bases from V and 3 bases from J, with 12 bases in between. CDR3 length: 14 amino acids. Germline V gene sequence: CDR1 GTSNPN, CDR2 SVGIG (reference sequence). The CDR3 sequence is CAWTASVYTGELFF. In DNA, the CDR3 is TGTGCCTGGACTGCTAGCGTTTACACCGGGGAGCTGTTTTTT.

This chain connects TRBV3-1 (or the pseudogene TRBV3-2) to TRBJ1-2, with 7 bases fitting TRBD1. CDR1 is LGHDT, CDR2 YNNKEL, per germline (reference sequence). The V and J ends lost 2 bases and 2 bases, in that order; junction bases with no gene match: 8. CDR3 length equals 16 residues. The CDR3 DNA is TGTGCCAGCAGCCAACAACTGACAGGGACAAACTATGGCTACACCTTC. It encodes CASSQQLTGTNYGYTF.

The chain couples TRBV7-6 to TRBJ1-4; 8 positions agree with TRBD1. This CDR3 spans 15 amino acids. The ends lost 3 bases at V and 8 bases at J; junction bases unmatched: 8. Germline values: CDR1 SGHVS, CDR2 FNYEAQ. The CDR3 DNA reads as TGTGCCAGCAGCTTGGCAGGGGGCGCGAAGGAAAAACTGTTTTTT. Its translation is CASSLAGGAKEKLFF.